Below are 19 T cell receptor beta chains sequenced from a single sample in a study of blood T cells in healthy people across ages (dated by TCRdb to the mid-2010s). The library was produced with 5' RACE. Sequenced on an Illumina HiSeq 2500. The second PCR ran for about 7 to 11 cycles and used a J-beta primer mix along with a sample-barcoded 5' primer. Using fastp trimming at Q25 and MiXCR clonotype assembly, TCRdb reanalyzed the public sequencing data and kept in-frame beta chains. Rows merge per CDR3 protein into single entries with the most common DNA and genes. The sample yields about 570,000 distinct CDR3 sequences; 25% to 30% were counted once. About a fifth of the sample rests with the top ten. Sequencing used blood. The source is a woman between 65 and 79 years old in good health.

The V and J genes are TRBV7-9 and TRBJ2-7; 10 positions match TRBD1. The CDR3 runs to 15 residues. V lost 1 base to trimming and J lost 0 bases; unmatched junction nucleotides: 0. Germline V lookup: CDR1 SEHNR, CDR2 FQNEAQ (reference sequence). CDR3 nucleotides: TGTGCCAGCAGCTTAGGGACAGGGGGCTCCTACGAGCAGTACTTC. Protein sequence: CASSLGTGGSYEQYF.

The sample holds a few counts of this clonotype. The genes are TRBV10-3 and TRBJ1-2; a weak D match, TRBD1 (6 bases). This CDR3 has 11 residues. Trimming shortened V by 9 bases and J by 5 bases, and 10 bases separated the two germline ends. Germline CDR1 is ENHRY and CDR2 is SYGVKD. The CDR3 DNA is TGTGCCATTACGACAGGATATGGCTACACCTTC. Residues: CAITTGYGYTF.

The CDR3, as DNA: TGTGCCAGCAGCATGGACTCAGACAATGAGCAGTTCTTC. It translates to CASSMDSDNEQFF. This chain connects TRBV7-3 to TRBJ2-7, with D tentatively TRBD2 (5 bases). TRBJ2-1 matches the DNA end more closely, so the J call is doubtful. The CDR3 spans 13 residues. Germline V gene data show CDR1 as SGHTA and CDR2 as FQGTGA.

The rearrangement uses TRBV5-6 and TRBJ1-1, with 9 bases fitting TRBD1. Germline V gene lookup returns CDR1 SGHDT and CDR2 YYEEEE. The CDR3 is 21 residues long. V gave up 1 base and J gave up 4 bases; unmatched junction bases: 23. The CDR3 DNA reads TGTGCCAGCAGCTTGCCGCGAGAGACCGGGGACAGGGTCACCTGGTCCACTGAAGCTTTCTTT. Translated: CASSLPRETGDRVTWSTEAFF.

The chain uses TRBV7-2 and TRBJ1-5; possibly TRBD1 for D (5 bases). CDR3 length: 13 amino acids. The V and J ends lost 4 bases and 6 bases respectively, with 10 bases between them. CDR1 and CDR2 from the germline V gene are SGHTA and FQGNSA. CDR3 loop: CASSSDSFQPQHF. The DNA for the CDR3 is TGTGCCAGCAGCTCCGACAGCTTTCAGCCCCAGCATTTT.

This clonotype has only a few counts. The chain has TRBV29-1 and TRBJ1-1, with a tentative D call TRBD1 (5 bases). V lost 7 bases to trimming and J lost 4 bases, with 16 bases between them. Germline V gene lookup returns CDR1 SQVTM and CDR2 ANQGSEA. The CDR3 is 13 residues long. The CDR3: CSASMRGGTEAFF. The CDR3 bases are TGCAGCGCTTCTATGCGGGGGGGCACTGAAGCTTTCTTT.

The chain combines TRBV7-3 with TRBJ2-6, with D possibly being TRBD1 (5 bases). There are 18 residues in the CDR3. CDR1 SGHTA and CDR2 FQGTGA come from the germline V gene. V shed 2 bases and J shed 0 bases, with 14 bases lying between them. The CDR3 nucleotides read TGTGCCAGCAGCTTAGCCCTATCAGGGTCCTCTGGGGCCAACGTCCTGACTTTC. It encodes CASSLALSGSSGANVLTF.

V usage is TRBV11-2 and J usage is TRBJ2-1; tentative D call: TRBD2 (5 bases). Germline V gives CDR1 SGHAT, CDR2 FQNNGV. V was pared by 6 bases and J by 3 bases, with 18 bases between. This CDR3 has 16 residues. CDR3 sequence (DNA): TGTGCCAGCAGTCAAGACGGGATAATCCTCTACAATGAGCAGTTCTTC. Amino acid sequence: CASSQDGIILYNEQFF.

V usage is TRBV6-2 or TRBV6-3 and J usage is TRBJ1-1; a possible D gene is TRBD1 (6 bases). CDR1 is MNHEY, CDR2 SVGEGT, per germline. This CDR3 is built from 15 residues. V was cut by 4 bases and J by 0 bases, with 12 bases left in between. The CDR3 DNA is TGTGCCAGCAGTTTGGTCCGGGACATGAACACTGAAGCTTTCTTT. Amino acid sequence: CASSLVRDMNTEAFF.

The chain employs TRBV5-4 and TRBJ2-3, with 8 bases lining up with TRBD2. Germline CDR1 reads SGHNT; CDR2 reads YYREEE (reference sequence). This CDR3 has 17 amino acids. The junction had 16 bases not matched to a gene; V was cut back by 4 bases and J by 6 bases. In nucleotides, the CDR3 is TGTGCCAGCAGCCTACTCACCGGGACTAGATTGGGCGATACGCAGTATTTT. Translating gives CASSLLTGTRLGDTQYF.

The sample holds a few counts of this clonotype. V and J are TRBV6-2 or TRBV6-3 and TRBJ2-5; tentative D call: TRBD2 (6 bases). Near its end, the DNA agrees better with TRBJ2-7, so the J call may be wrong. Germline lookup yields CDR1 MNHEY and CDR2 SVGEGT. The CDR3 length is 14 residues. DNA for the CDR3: TGTGCCAGCAGCATCGGGGGACCTCCTTACGAGCAGTACTTC. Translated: CASSIGGPPYEQYF.

In nucleotides, the CDR3 is TGCAGTGCTAGAGATCGTCACGGGAGGTTACAAGAGACCCAGTACTTC. Translating gives CSARDRHGRLQETQYF. The rearrangement links TRBV20-1 to TRBJ2-7, with 7 bases identical to TRBD2. The last part of the DNA fits TRBJ2-5 better; the J call may be wrong. Germline assignment: CDR1 DFQATT and CDR2 SNEGSKA (reference sequence). The CDR3 has 16 amino acids.

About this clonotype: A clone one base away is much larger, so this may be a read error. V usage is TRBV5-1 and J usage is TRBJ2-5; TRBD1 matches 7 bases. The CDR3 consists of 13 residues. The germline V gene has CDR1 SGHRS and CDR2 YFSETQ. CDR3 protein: CASSIQGQETRYF. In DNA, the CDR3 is TGCGCCAGCAGCATACAGGGGCAAGAGACCCGGTACTTC.

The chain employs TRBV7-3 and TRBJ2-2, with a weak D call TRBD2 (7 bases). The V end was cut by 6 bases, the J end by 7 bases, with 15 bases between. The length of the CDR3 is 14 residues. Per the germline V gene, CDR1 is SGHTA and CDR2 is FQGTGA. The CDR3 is CASRPTGGSGELFF. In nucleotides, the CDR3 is TGTGCCAGCAGACCTACGGGGGGCAGCGGGGAGCTGTTTTTT.

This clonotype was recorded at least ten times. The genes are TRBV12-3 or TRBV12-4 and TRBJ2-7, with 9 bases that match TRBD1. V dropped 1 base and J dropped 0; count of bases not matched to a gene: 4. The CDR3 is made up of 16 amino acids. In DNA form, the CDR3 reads TGTGCCAGCAGTTTAGAGGGACAGGGAACCTCCTACGAGCAGTACTTC. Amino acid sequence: CASSLEGQGTSYEQYF.

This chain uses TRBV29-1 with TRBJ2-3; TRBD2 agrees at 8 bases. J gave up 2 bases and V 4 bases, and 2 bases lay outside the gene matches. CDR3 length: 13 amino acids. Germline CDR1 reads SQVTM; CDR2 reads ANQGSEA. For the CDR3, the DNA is TGCAGCGTTGGCGGGAGGACCACAGATACGCAGTATTTT. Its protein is CSVGGRTTDTQYF.

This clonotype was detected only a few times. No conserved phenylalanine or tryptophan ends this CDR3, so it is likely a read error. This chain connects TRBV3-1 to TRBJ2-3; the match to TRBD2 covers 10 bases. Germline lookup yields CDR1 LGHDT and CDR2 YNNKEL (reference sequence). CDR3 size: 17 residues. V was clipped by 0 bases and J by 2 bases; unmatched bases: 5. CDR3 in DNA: TGTGCCAGCAGCCAAGATCTAGCGGGAGCTTACACAGATACGCAGTATCTT. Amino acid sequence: CASSQDLAGAYTDTQYL.

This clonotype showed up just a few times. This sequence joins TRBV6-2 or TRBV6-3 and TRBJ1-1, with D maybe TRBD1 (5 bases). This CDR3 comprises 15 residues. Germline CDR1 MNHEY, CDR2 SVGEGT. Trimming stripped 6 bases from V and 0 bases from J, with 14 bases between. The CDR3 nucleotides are TGTGCCAGCAGCCTCTACCCCAGGGTGAACACTGAAGCTTTCTTT. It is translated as CASSLYPRVNTEAFF.

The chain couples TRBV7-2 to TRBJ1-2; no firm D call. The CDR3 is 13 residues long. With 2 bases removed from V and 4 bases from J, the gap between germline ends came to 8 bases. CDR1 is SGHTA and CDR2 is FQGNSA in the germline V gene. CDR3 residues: CASSLSVLYGYTF. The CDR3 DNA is TGTGCCAGCAGCTTATCGGTACTCTATGGCTACACCTTC.